The TCR beta chain described here comes from a study of cytomegalovirus exposure and HLA in healthy donors. The overall study: Earlier, 110 million or so unique TCR beta sequences were recovered from roughly 180 million T cells by an analysis. Study-level findings and limits: HLA restriction was apparent for most CMV-associated TCR beta chains in a later analysis. Association of a missense DCLRE1C variant with TCR beta V- and J-gene trimming was reported in a later analysis.

Use of 60 Vbeta and 13 Jbeta primers characterized the PCR. TCRdb's copy holds only in-frame clones and misses some; the assay was immunoSEQ multiplex PCR. Of approximately 150,000 clones in the sample, almost 85% are singletons; the top ten hold 9% to 10%. Comments on this clone: The antigen is undetermined.

The ends were cut back, 0 bases at V and 7 bases at J, with 24 bases in the middle. CDR1 is SGHVS, CDR2 FQNEAQ, per germline. This CDR3 contains 18 residues. V gene TRBV7-8 combines with J gene TRBJ1-1; D is perhaps TRBD1 (6 bases). This receptor was identified in a woman in her sixties or seventies in good health and CMV-seropositive. Sample: PBMCs. The CDR3 DNA reads as TGTGCCAGCAGCTTAGCCACTCCAGGGGAGGGAGTTTGGTTTGAAGCTTTCTTT. Residues: CASSLATPGEGVWFEAFF.